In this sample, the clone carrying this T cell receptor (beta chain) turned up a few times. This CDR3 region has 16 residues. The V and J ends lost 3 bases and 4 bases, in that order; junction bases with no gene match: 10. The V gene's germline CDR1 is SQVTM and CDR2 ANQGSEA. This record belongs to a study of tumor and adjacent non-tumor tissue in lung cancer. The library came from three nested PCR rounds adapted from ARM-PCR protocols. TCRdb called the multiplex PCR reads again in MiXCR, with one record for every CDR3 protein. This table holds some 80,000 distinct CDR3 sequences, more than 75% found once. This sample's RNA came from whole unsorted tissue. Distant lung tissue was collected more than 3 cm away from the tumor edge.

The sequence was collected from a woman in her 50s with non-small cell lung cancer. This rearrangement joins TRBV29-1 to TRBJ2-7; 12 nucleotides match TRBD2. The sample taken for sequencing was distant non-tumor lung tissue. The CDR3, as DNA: TGCAGCGTTGATGCCCCTAGCGGGAGGGCCCCATACGAGCAGTACTTC. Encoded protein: CSVDAPSGRAPYEQYF.